The table lists the clone carrying this T cell receptor beta chain with a few counts. The antigen remains undetermined. This record belongs to a study of T cell repertoires in cytomegalovirus infection. Turning to the study itself: Public TCR beta signatures marked donors with CMV infection and the matching HLA. Regarding the study as a whole: Identification of carriers of CMV plus the relevant HLA was performed using cumulative public TCR beta family frequency. What dominated the ex vivo response were HLA-C-restricted CMV-specific TCR beta clonotypes.

A single record per CDR3 protein comes from TCRdb applying MiXCR to the reads. Among some 170,000 distinct CDR3 sequences listed, roughly a sixth were seen once. The CDR3 totals 13 residues. The V gene end was trimmed by 4 bases and the J gene end by 2 bases; junction bases not matched to a gene: 1. In germline, CDR1 is SGHTA, CDR2 FQGNSA. Material for sequencing was CD8+ T cells from PBMCs. The chain is built from TRBV7-2 and TRBJ2-7; 8 nucleotides agree with TRBD2. The origin of this receptor is a human donor in good health (CMV status not recorded). Some clones in this sample may be carry-over from other donors' samples. The CDR3 is CASSSTSAYEQYF. The CDR3, as DNA: TGTGCCAGCAGCTCGACTAGCGCCTACGAGCAGTACTTC.